The next 15 T cell receptor beta chains were all read from a single sample in a study of human thymus T cells. Resections that were taken during corrective heart surgery supplied the thymus tissue. The assay was immunoSEQ multiplex PCR, and TCRdb's table has in-frame clones only and misses some. In the table there are roughly 77,000 clones, 85% to 95% of which are singletons. The sequencing sample was made of thymus tissue. Every receptor here comes from a girl in the first two years of life with a congenital heart defect but otherwise immunologically healthy.

The chain couples TRBV21-1 to TRBJ1-5. TRBV21-1 counts as a pseudogene. The CDR3 loop spans 17 amino acids. CDR3 protein: CASSKWYTVLDDQPQHF. CDR3 nucleotides: TGTGCCAGCAGCAAATGGTATACGGTGTTAGATGATCAGCCCCAGCATTTT.

Only one count was recorded for this clone. The chain couples TRBV28 to TRBJ2-6; 7 nucleotides match TRBD1. This CDR3 comprises 18 residues. J was trimmed by 2 bases and V by 5 bases; bases with no gene match: 12. The germline gives CDR1 MDHEN, CDR2 SYDVKM. The CDR3 reads CASSIIREQGTGANVLTF. CDR3 DNA sequence: TGTGCCAGCAGTATCATCCGGGAACAGGGGACTGGGGCCAACGTCCTGACTTTC.

This rearrangement joins TRBV4-1 to TRBJ2-6; 9 nucleotides line up with TRBD2. This CDR3 is built from 17 residues. In germline, CDR1 is MGHRA, CDR2 YSYEKL. J was trimmed by 7 bases and V by 0 bases; bases with no gene match: 7. The CDR3 region is CASSQEDGGRGANVLTF. The DNA of the CDR3 is TGCGCCAGCAGCCAAGAGGACGGCGGGAGGGGAGCCAACGTCCTGACTTTC.

The chain couples TRBV7-2 to TRBJ2-7; D not resolved. CDR1 is SGHTA, CDR2 FQGNSA, per germline. This CDR3 region has 13 residues. V was shortened by 5 bases and J by 3 bases, with 11 bases between the two germline ends. CDR3 in amino acids: CASSRAAHYEQYF. The CDR3, as DNA: TGTGCCAGCAGCAGAGCTGCCCACTACGAGCAGTACTTC.

V and J are TRBV18 and TRBJ1-1, with no clear D. Trimming removed 2 bases from V and 1 base from J, with 14 bases in between. From germline, CDR1 is KGHSH and CDR2 LQKENI. This CDR3 is 16 amino acids long. The CDR3 sequence is CASSPSLYGPNTEAFF. For the CDR3, the DNA is TGTGCCAGCTCACCATCCCTATACGGACCGAACACTGAAGCTTTCTTT.

The chain links TRBV5-1 to TRBJ2-1; 8 bases agree with TRBD1. There are 21 residues in the CDR3. The germline gives CDR1 SGHRS, CDR2 YFSETQ. Trimming took 4 bases from V and 5 from J; bases not matched to a gene: 26. CDR3 DNA sequence: TGCGCCAGCAGCCTGGAGTGGACAGGGTGGTTCCTTGGATGCCACCACAATGAGCAGTTCTTC. It specifies CASSLEWTGWFLGCHHNEQFF.

The chain carries TRBV5-1 and TRBJ2-3; no reliable D call. The length of the CDR3 is 15 residues. V was trimmed by 0 bases and J by 0 bases, leaving 8 bases between them. In germline, CDR1 is SGHRS, CDR2 YFSETQ. In DNA form, the CDR3 reads TGCGCCAGCAGCTTGGACAGTCTTAGCACAGATACGCAGTATTTT. Translated, it gives CASSLDSLSTDTQYF. Drawing the rest from reference TRBV5-1 and TRBJ2-3, the complete variable domain is KAGVTQTPRYLIKTRGQQVTLSCSPISGHRSVSWYQQTPGQGLQFLFEYFSETQRNKGNFPGRFSGRQFSNSRSEMNVSTLELGDSALYLCASSLDSLSTDTQYFGPGTRLTVL.

The chain uses TRBV5-1 and TRBJ2-1; 10 bases line up with TRBD2. The CDR3 has 20 residues. Germline lookup yields CDR1 SGHRS and CDR2 YFSETQ. The V gene end was trimmed by 3 bases and the J gene end by 0 bases; junction bases not matched to a gene: 15. The DNA for the CDR3 is TGCGCCAGCAGCTCAGAGCGGGCTAGCGGGAGAGGTCTCTCCTACAATGAGCAGTTCTTC. Amino acids: CASSSERASGRGLSYNEQFF.

The chain joins TRBV5-1 to TRBJ1-1, with D maybe TRBD1 (6 bases). Trimming removed 0 bases from V and 1 base from J, with 10 bases in between. This CDR3 region has 15 residues. Germline CDR1 SGHRS, CDR2 YFSETQ. CDR3 in amino acids: CASSLVKGQNTEAFF. Here the CDR3 DNA reads TGCGCCAGCAGCTTGGTCAAGGGACAGAACACTGAAGCTTTCTTT.

J is TRBJ1-2 and V is TRBV7-2, with a tentative D call TRBD1 (5 bases). CDR1 is SGHTA and CDR2 is FQGNSA in the germline V gene. V was shortened by 4 bases and J by 4 bases, with 16 bases between the two germline ends. The CDR3 is 15 residues long. In DNA form, the CDR3 reads TGTGCCAGCAGCTACTACCGGGGGGACTCCTATGGCTACACCTTC. Protein: CASSYYRGDSYGYTF.

This chain joins TRBV25-1 and TRBJ2-1; TRBD2 aligns across 7 bases. J gave up 7 bases and V 7 bases, and 13 bases lay outside the gene matches. The CDR3 loop spans 15 amino acids. Per germline, CDR1 MGHDK and CDR2 SYGVNS. The CDR3 DNA sequence: TGTGCCAGCACCGACATCTGGGGAGGGAGGAATGAGCAGTTCTTC. Translation gives CASTDIWGGRNEQFF. Filled out from reference TRBV25-1 and TRBJ2-1, the complete variable domain reads EADIYQTPRYLVIGTGKKITLECSQTMGHDKMYWYQQDPGMELHLIHYSYGVNSTEKGDLSSESTVSRIRTEHFPLTLESARPSHTSQYLCASTDIWGGRNEQFFGPGTRLTVL.

This chain links TRBV10-2 with TRBJ1-2; D gene ambiguous. Germline CDR1 WSHSY, CDR2 SAAADI. The CDR3 loop spans 10 amino acids. Trimming stripped 10 bases from V and 8 bases from J, with 11 bases between. CDR3 DNA sequence: TGCGCCACATCTAAAGGGGGCTACACCTTC. It codes for CATSKGGYTF.

The V and J genes are TRBV28 and TRBJ2-7; 9 nucleotides match TRBD1. The V and J ends lost 5 bases and 4 bases, in that order; junction bases with no gene match: 18. CDR1 and CDR2 from the germline V gene are MDHEN and SYDVKM. The length of the CDR3 is 18 residues. CDR3 region: CASSGGTGRSGPRYEQYF. CDR3 in DNA: TGTGCCAGCAGTGGAGGGACAGGGCGATCAGGACCCAGATACGAGCAGTACTTC.

The CDR3 DNA is TGTGCCAGCAGCTTGGCGACAGGGGGTTCAGATACGCAGTATTTT. It encodes CASSLATGGSDTQYF. The J gene is TRBJ2-3, the V gene TRBV5-6; 9 bases align to TRBD1. CDR1 SGHDT and CDR2 YYEEEE come from the germline V gene. The CDR3 extends over 15 amino acids. Trimming cost V 0 bases and J 4 bases; bases outside gene matches: 3.

The chain combines TRBV9 with TRBJ2-5; 13 nucleotides agree with TRBD2. Germline values: CDR1 SGDLS, CDR2 YYNGEE. The CDR3 sequence is 18 residues long. V was pared by 0 bases and J by 4 bases, with 9 bases of the junction left unmatched. CDR3 sequence reads: CASSVAALAGGQGETQYF. The CDR3 nucleotides read TGTGCCAGCAGCGTAGCTGCACTAGCGGGAGGGCAGGGAGAGACCCAGTACTTC.